This entry features one T cell receptor beta chain sequence. This specimen comes from a study of T cells in Graves' hyperthyroidism and ophthalmopathy. Whole-study context: Peripheral blood was acquired at first diagnosis, ahead of any therapy whatsoever.

Amplification yielded TCR beta CDR3 regions, with RNA transcripts as the source. A first-round RT-PCR of the TCR CDR3 used the HTBI primer set. From the multiplex PCR reads, TCRdb called clonotypes with MiXCR, one entry per CDR3 protein. The sample shows a few hundred thousand distinct CDR3 sequences, 20% to 30% of them seen only once. PBMCs were derived from more than 8 ml fresh peripheral blood. V was clipped by 6 bases and J by 1 base; unmatched bases: 10. The CDR3 loop spans 16 amino acids. Germline V gene sequence: CDR1 MDHEN, CDR2 SYDVKM. Sequencing used blood. This receptor was identified in a man aged 50-60 years with Graves' hyperthyroidism. The V and J genes are TRBV28 and TRBJ2-7, with 9 bases identical to TRBD1. DNA of the CDR3: TGTGCCAGCAGCCGTAAACCGGGACAGGGTTCCTACGAGCAGTACTTC. Its protein product is CASSRKPGQGSYEQYF. Together with reference TRBV28 and TRBJ2-7, the CDR3 gives the full variable domain: DVKVTQSSRYLVKRTGEKVFLECVQDMDHENMFWYRQDPGLGLRLIYFSYDVKMKEKGDIPEGYSVSREKKERFSLILESASTNQTSMYLCASSRKPGQGSYEQYFGPGTRLTVT.